These 14 T cell receptor beta chains share one sample of origin, sequenced in a study of T cells in narcolepsy. Method: immunoSEQ multiplex PCR; TCRdb's copy keeps in-frame clones and lacks some. Seen here are fewer than 35,000 clones, roughly 77% observed once, and the top ten hold 0.8% to 1.1%. The specimen was CD45RA- memory CD4+ T cells from PBMCs. These receptors came from a human donor with narcolepsy.

The rearrangement uses TRBV7-2 and TRBJ2-6; 10 bases fit TRBD1. CDR1 is SGHTA, CDR2 FQGNSA, per germline. The CDR3 is made up of 18 amino acids. Trimming cost V 3 bases and J 0 bases; bases outside gene matches: 5. CDR3: CASSFPGQGSSGANVLTF. In DNA form, the CDR3 reads TGTGCCAGCAGCTTCCCGGGACAGGGGAGCTCTGGGGCCAACGTCCTGACTTTC.

This clone was counted a few times. This chain connects TRBV7-9 to TRBJ2-7; D is perhaps TRBD1 (5 bases). The CDR3 extends over 12 amino acids. Trimming stripped 9 bases from V and 2 bases from J, with 11 bases between. Germline V CDR1 and CDR2: SEHNR, FQNEAQ (reference sequence). The DNA for the CDR3 is TGTGCCAGTGGGGCACTAACCTACGAGCAGTACTTC. This translates into CASGALTYEQYF.

The rearrangement links TRBV6-5 to TRBJ2-7; TRBD1 is a possible D gene (5 bases). Trimming shortened V by 5 bases and J by 3 bases, and 8 bases separated the two germline ends. From germline, CDR1 is MNHEY and CDR2 SVGAGI. The CDR3 totals 12 residues. The CDR3 protein is CASSDRHYEQYF. For the CDR3, the DNA is TGTGCCAGCAGTGACAGACACTACGAGCAGTACTTC.

This clone occurred a few times. The chain couples TRBV2 to TRBJ1-3; D gene uncertain. The ends were cut back, 6 bases at V and 0 bases at J, with 12 bases in the middle. The CDR3 sequence is 15 residues long. Germline CDR1 reads SNHLY; CDR2 reads FYNNEI. In DNA form, the CDR3 reads TGTGCCAGCAGCAACGGACGGGTCTCTGGAAACACCATATATTTT. Residues: CASSNGRVSGNTIYF.

This clone was observed a single time. The V gene is TRBV30, the J gene TRBJ1-1; 7 nucleotides agree with TRBD1. The CDR3 loop spans 13 amino acids. With V trimmed by 3 bases and J by 6 bases, 7 bases remained unmatched. Germline CDR1 is GTSNPN and CDR2 is SVGIG (reference sequence). CDR3 protein: CAWSRGGNAEAFF. CDR3 sequence (DNA): TGTGCCTGGAGCAGGGGGGGTAACGCTGAAGCTTTCTTT.

This clone has only a few counts. The genes are TRBV9 and TRBJ2-1; 8 bases are a match to TRBD1. The V and J ends lost 4 bases and 5 bases, in that order; junction bases with no gene match: 14. Germline-derived CDR1 and CDR2 are SGDLS and YYNGEE. The CDR3 consists of 17 residues. CDR3 region: CASSPIRAGTGHNEQFF. Written as DNA, the CDR3 is TGTGCCAGCAGCCCGATCCGAGCCGGGACAGGACACAATGAGCAGTTCTTC.

This clone was detected only once. This specimen includes other DNA sequences encoding the same CDR3. V and J are TRBV9 and TRBJ2-7; TRBD1 agrees at 10 bases. Germline CDR1 reads SGDLS; CDR2 reads YYNGEE. V shed 4 bases, J shed 6 bases, and the junction held 7 bases outside the gene matches. The CDR3 sequence is 14 residues long. CDR3 sequence (DNA): TGTGCCAGCAGCACACTGACAGGGGGCGGCGAGCAGTACTTC. Encoded protein: CASSTLTGGGEQYF.

The chain links TRBV4-1 to TRBJ2-5; tentatively, D is TRBD1 or TRBD2 (7 bases each). The CDR3 length is 15 residues. The V and J ends lost 2 bases and 4 bases respectively, with 14 bases between them. The germline V gene encodes CDR1 MGHRA and CDR2 YSYEKL. The CDR3 is CASSQSGGRAETQYF. The CDR3 nucleotides are TGCGCCAGCAGCCAATCAGGGGGGAGGGCAGAGACCCAGTACTTC.

V and J are TRBV6-5 and TRBJ1-1; no definite D call. With 7 bases removed from V and 1 base from J, the gap between germline ends came to 7 bases. CDR1 is MNHEY, CDR2 SVGAGI, per germline. This CDR3 is built from 12 residues. This chain's CDR3 is CASIKGNTEAFF. CDR3 bases: TGTGCCAGCATCAAGGGGAACACTGAAGCTTTCTTT.

V and J are TRBV4-1 and TRBJ1-5; D might be TRBD1 (5 bases). The CDR3 is 17 amino acids. CDR1 is MGHRA and CDR2 is YSYEKL in the germline V gene. Between the trimmed V and J ends, which lost 4 bases and 3 bases, there was a span of 19 bases. CDR3 in DNA: TGCGCCAGCAGCCGCGACCCTCAAGGGGCCAACAATCAGCCCCAGCATTTT. Protein product: CASSRDPQGANNQPQHF.

J is TRBJ1-5 and V is TRBV5-1; D gene ambiguous. Looked up from germline, CDR1 is SGHRS and CDR2 is YFSETQ. The CDR3 contains 14 residues. The ends were cut back, 0 bases at V and 1 base at J, with 5 bases in the middle. CDR3 residues: CASSLGGSNQPQHF. CDR3 sequence (DNA): TGCGCCAGCAGCTTGGGCGGGAGCAATCAGCCCCAGCATTTT.

This clone was detected once. The rearrangement uses TRBV5-6 and TRBJ2-5, with D perhaps matching TRBD2 (6 bases). The CDR3 contains 12 residues. Per the germline V gene, CDR1 is SGHDT and CDR2 is YYEEEE. Trimming removed 4 bases from V and 7 bases from J, with 11 bases in between. The chain's CDR3 is CASSSLAVTQYF. Here the CDR3 DNA reads TGTGCCAGCAGCAGCTTAGCGGTGACCCAGTACTTC.

The rearrangement links TRBV6-4 to TRBJ1-2; no clear D gene. The CDR3 loop spans 13 amino acids. The germline gives CDR1 MRHNA, CDR2 SNTAGT. Between the trimmed V and J ends, which lost 6 bases and 4 bases, there was a span of 12 bases. The CDR3 is CASSGGPTYGYTF. The DNA for the CDR3 is TGTGCCAGCAGCGGAGGGCCGACCTATGGCTACACCTTC.

The chain couples TRBV7-3 to TRBJ2-1; 7 bases align to TRBD1. V lost 4 bases and J lost 10; bases outside the gene matches: 7. The CDR3 extends over 13 amino acids. The germline gives CDR1 SGHTA, CDR2 FQGTGA. CDR3 nucleotide sequence: TGTGCCAGCAGCTACGACAGGGCCGGCGAGCAGTTCTTC. It encodes CASSYDRAGEQFF.